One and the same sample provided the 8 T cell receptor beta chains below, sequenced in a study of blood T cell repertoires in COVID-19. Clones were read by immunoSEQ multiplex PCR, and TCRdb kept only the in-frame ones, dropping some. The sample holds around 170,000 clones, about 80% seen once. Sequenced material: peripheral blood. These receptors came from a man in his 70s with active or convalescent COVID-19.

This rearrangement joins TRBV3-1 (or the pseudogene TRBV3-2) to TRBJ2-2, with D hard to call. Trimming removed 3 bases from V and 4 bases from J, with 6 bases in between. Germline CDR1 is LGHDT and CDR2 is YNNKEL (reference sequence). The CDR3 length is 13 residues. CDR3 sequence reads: CASSQQVTGELFF. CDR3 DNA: TGTGCCAGCAGCCAGCAGGTCACCGGGGAGCTGTTTTTT.

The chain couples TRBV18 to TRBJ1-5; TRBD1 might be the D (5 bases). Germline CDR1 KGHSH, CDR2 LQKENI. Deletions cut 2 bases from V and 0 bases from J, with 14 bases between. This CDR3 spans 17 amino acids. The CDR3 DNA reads TGTGCCAGCTCACCATCCTCCGGGGGAATTAGCAATCAGCCCCAGCATTTT. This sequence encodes CASSPSSGGISNQPQHF.

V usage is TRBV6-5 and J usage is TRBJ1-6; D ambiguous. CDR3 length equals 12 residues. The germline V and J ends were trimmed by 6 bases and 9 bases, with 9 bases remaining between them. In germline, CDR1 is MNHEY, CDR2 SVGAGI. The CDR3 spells CASSLAGSPLHF. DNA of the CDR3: TGTGCCAGCAGCCTCGCAGGTTCACCCCTCCACTTT.

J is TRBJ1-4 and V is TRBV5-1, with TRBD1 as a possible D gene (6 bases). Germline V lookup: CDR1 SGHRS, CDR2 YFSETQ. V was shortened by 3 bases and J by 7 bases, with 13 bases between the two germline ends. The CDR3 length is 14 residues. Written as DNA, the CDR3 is TGCGCCAGCAGCTCCTACGGACAGCTTGAAAAACTGTTTTTT. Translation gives CASSSYGQLEKLFF.

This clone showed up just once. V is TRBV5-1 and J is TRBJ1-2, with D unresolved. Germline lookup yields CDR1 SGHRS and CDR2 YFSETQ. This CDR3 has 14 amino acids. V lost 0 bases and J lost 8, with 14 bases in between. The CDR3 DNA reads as TGCGCCAGCAGCTTGGATGGCGGAAGTGAAGGCTACACCTTC. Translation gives CASSLDGGSEGYTF.

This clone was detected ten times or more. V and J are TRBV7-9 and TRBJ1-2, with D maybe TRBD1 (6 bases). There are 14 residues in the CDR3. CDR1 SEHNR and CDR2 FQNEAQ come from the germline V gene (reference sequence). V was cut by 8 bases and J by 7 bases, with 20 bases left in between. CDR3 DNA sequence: TGTGCCAGCGGGGCCCCCCTACAGGGTAGTGGCTACACCTTC. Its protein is CASGAPLQGSGYTF.

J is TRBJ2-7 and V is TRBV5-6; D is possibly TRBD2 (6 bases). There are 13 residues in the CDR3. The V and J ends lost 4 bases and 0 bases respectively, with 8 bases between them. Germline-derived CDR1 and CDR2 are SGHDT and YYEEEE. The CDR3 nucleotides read TGTGCCAGCAGCCCCGGGGGCTCCTACGAGCAGTACTTC. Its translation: CASSPGGSYEQYF.

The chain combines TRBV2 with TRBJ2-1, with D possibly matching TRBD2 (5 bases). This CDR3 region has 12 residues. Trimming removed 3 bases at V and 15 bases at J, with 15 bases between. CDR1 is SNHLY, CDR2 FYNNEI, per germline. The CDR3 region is CASSEVLAGWFF. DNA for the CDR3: TGTGCCAGCAGTGAGGTGCTAGCTGGATGGTTCTTC.